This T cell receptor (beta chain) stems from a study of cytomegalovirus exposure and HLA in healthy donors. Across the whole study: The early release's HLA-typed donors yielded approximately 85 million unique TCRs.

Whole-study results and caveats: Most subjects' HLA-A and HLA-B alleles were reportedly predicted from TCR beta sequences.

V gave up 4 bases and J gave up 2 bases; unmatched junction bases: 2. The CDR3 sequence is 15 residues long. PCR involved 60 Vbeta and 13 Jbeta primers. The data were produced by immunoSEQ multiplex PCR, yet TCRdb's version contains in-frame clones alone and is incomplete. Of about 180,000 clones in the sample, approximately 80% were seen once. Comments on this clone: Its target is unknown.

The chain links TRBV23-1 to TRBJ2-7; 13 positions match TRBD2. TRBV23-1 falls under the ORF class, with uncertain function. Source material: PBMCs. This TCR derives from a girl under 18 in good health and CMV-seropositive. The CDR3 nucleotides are TGCGCCAGCAGTCCTACTAGCGGGAGGGCCTACGAGCAGTACTTC. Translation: CASSPTSGRAYEQYF.